This record covers a single TCR beta chain. The data were taken from a study of memory CD4+ T cells and cytomegalovirus serostatus. Single viable CD3+CD4+CD8-CD45RO+ cells were sorted as the memory CD4+ T cells. The junction had 7 bases not matched to a gene; V was cut back by 5 bases and J by 4 bases. Germline V gene data show CDR1 as SGHNT and CDR2 as YYREEE (reference sequence). This CDR3 is 14 amino acids long. In the original processing: After removing out-of-frame reads, 2.3 million or so distinct TCRbeta sequences remained. Produced via immunoSEQ multiplex PCR; TCRdb's table is partial and in-frame only. V and J calls and clone size are given by that table; D and trimming were obtained from the DNA. The table includes 50,000 or so clones, about four fifths detected once.

Sequenced material: memory CD4+ T cells from blood. The sequence derives from an adult in good health and CMV-seropositive. This rearrangement joins TRBV5-4 to TRBJ1-2, with 8 positions matching TRBD1. This chain's CDR3 is CASRRVGQGYGYTF. The CDR3 coding sequence is TGTGCCAGCAGACGGGTCGGACAGGGCTATGGCTACACCTTC.